Listed below are T cell receptor beta chains from one sample, sequenced in a study of response to subunit inactivated influenza vaccine. From the RT-PCR reads, TCRdb called clonotypes with MiXCR, one entry per CDR3 protein. Of about 570,000 distinct CDR3 sequences listed, approximately 12% are singletons. Sequenced material: PBMCs from blood, taken on the day of vaccination. The source is a man between 50 and 59 years old who received an inactivated influenza vaccine. Both conserved end residues are part of each CDR3. The D gene is left open where the match is weak. The size of a clone is reported for some rows only, either as once, few or many, or as a class for expanded clones.

size: many; V: TRBV7-8; D: TRBD2; J: TRBJ2-7; CDR3: CASSGLAGAYEQYF; DNA: TGTGCCAGCAGCGGCCTAGCGGGAGCCTACGAGCAGTACTTC
size: .; V: TRBV29-1; D: TRBD1; J: TRBJ2-7; CDR3: CSVEFGDGTGIYEQYF; DNA: TGCAGCGTTGAATTCGGAGACGGGACAGGGATATACGAGCAGTACTTC
size: .; V: TRBV20-1; D: .; J: TRBJ2-2; CDR3: CSARGANTGELFF; DNA: TGCAGTGCTAGGGGAGCGAACACCGGGGAGCTGTTTTTT
size: few; V: TRBV7-9; D: .; J: TRBJ2-7; CDR3: CASSREGSYEQYF; DNA: TGTGCCAGCAGCCGCGAGGGCTCCTACGAGCAGTACTTC
size: .; V: TRBV7-2; D: .; J: TRBJ2-3; CDR3: CASSLGDWPDTQYF; DNA: TGTGCCAGCAGCTTAGGCGATTGGCCAGATACGCAGTATTTT
size: .; V: TRBV6-2/TRBV6-3; D: TRBD1; J: TRBJ1-1; CDR3: CATGGYTEAFF; DNA: TGTGCCACAGGGGGGTACACTGAAGCTTTCTTT
size: few; V: TRBV20-1; D: .; J: TRBJ2-1; CDR3: CSARPRMSSYNEQFF; DNA: TGCAGTGCTAGACCCAGGATGAGCTCCTACAATGAGCAGTTCTTC
size: .; V: TRBV6-1; D: TRBD2; J: TRBJ2-3; CDR3: CASRPGTSVTDTQYF; DNA: TGTGCCAGCAGACCCGGGACTAGCGTCACAGATACGCAGTATTTT
size: .; V: TRBV5-6; D: .; J: TRBJ2-7; CDR3: CASSFRDKQYF; DNA: TGTGCCAGCAGCTTCCGGGACAAACAGTACTTC
size: many; V: TRBV12-3/TRBV12-4; D: TRBD2; J: TRBJ2-7; CDR3: CASSFDGRFEQYF; DNA: TGTGCCAGCAGTTTTGACGGGAGGTTCGAGCAGTACTTC
size: .; V: TRBV28; D: TRBD2; J: TRBJ2-1; CDR3: CASSSTGGRVYNEQFF; DNA: TGTGCCAGCAGTTCCACGGGGGGGAGGGTCTACAATGAGCAGTTCTTC
size: .; V: TRBV11-1; D: .; J: TRBJ2-5; CDR3: CASSLSGAEETQYF; DNA: TGTGCCAGCAGCTTATCTGGGGCCGAAGAGACCCAGTACTTC
size: .; V: TRBV6-5; D: .; J: TRBJ2-5; CDR3: CASSYDSPGRETQYF; DNA: TGTGCCAGCAGTTACGACAGCCCGGGGAGGGAGACCCAGTACTTC
size: few; V: TRBV7-9; D: .; J: TRBJ2-5; CDR3: CASSLEVSGKETQYF; DNA: TGTGCCAGCAGCTTAGAGGTTTCCGGAAAAGAGACCCAGTACTTC
size: few; V: TRBV24-1; D: TRBD2; J: TRBJ2-1; CDR3: CATSDLASGTPLEQFF; DNA: TGTGCCACCAGTGATTTGGCTAGCGGGACCCCCTTAGAGCAGTTCTTC
size: .; V: TRBV7-9; D: .; J: TRBJ2-1; CDR3: CASSLDRGQVNEQFF; DNA: TGTGCCAGCAGCTTGGACCGAGGTCAGGTCAATGAGCAGTTCTTC
size: few; V: TRBV19; D: .; J: TRBJ2-1; CDR3: CASSNVGQLYNEQFF; DNA: TGTGCCAGTAGCAACGTAGGACAGCTCTACAATGAGCAGTTCTTC
size: few; V: TRBV3-1; D: .; J: TRBJ2-7; CDR3: CASSQDMAGTYEQYF; DNA: TGTGCCAGCAGCCAAGATATGGCCGGGACCTACGAGCAGTACTTC
size: many; V: TRBV25-1; D: TRBD1; J: TRBJ2-1; CDR3: CASSIGQGGSNEQFF; DNA: TGTGCCAGCAGTATCGGACAGGGAGGTTCGAATGAGCAGTTCTTC
size: .; V: TRBV7-8; D: .; J: TRBJ1-1; CDR3: CASSLRVREVNTEAFF; DNA: TGTGCCAGCAGTTTAAGGGTGAGGGAGGTGAACACTGAAGCTTTCTTT
size: .; V: TRBV10-3; D: .; J: TRBJ2-5; CDR3: CAISDRGPQETQYF; DNA: TGTGCCATCAGTGACCGTGGCCCCCAAGAGACCCAGTACTTC
size: few; V: TRBV3-1; D: TRBD2; J: TRBJ2-1; CDR3: CASSQSPSGKYNEQFF; DNA: TGTGCCAGCAGCCAGTCCCCTAGCGGGAAGTACAATGAGCAGTTCTTC
size: .; V: TRBV7-2; D: .; J: TRBJ1-4; CDR3: CASSPRDEKLFF; DNA: TGTGCCAGCAGCCCTAGGGATGAAAAACTGTTTTTT
size: .; V: TRBV21-1; D: .; J: TRBJ2-7; CDR3: CASSKVSRLAGYSYEQYF; DNA: TGTGCCAGCAGCAAAGTCTCTAGGCTAGCGGGCTATTCCTACGAGCAGTACTTC
size: .; V: TRBV10-3; D: .; J: TRBJ2-5; CDR3: CATIGGTQETQYF; DNA: TGTGCCACCATAGGGGGGACACAAGAGACCCAGTACTTC
size: .; V: TRBV27; D: .; J: TRBJ2-4; CDR3: CASSPQAMVAKNIQYF; DNA: TGTGCCAGCAGCCCTCAAGCAATGGTAGCCAAAAACATTCAGTACTTC
size: .; V: TRBV28; D: TRBD1; J: TRBJ1-2; CDR3: CASSLSVGSGGTYGYTF; DNA: TGTGCCAGCAGTTTGTCCGTAGGATCAGGGGGGACATATGGCTACACCTTC
size: .; V: TRBV5-1; D: TRBD1; J: TRBJ2-2; CDR3: CASSFSTGDTGELFF; DNA: TGCGCCAGCAGCTTTTCAACAGGGGACACCGGGGAGCTGTTTTTT
size: .; V: TRBV6-1; D: TRBD2; J: TRBJ2-7; CDR3: CASSPLAGGISYEQYF; DNA: TGTGCCAGCAGTCCGCTAGCGGGAGGGATCTCCTACGAGCAGTACTTC
size: many; V: TRBV12-3/TRBV12-4; D: TRBD2; J: TRBJ2-1; CDR3: CASSPNTFGTSVPNEQFF; DNA: TGTGCCAGCAGTCCAAACACTTTTGGGACTAGCGTGCCGAATGAGCAGTTCTTC
size: few; V: TRBV12-3/TRBV12-4; D: .; J: TRBJ2-1; CDR3: CASSLGGTAGEQFF; DNA: TGTGCCAGCAGTTTAGGGGGGACGGCGGGTGAGCAGTTCTTC
size: few; V: TRBV9; D: .; J: TRBJ1-6; CDR3: CASSLDRRNSPLHF; DNA: TGTGCCAGCAGCCTAGACAGACGAAATTCACCCCTCCACTTT
size: few; V: TRBV7-9; D: .; J: TRBJ1-1; CDR3: CASSLTDTAFF; DNA: TGTGCCAGCAGCTTGACAGATACAGCTTTCTTT
size: few; V: TRBV5-1; D: .; J: TRBJ2-2; CDR3: CASSTEVTGELFF; DNA: TGCGCCAGCAGCACAGAAGTGACCGGGGAGCTGTTTTTT
size: .; V: TRBV20-1; D: .; J: TRBJ2-7; CDR3: CSARDPLGAPYEQYF; DNA: TGCAGTGCTAGAGATCCCCTGGGCGCACCCTACGAGCAGTACTTC
size: .; V: TRBV20-1; D: .; J: TRBJ2-5; CDR3: CSAPTGLAAQTQYF; DNA: TGCAGTGCTCCAACAGGGCTAGCGGCCCAGACCCAGTACTTC
size: few; V: TRBV25-1; D: TRBD2; J: TRBJ2-3; CDR3: CASSETGGFSTDTQYF; DNA: TGTGCCAGCAGTGAAACCGGGGGGTTTAGCACAGATACGCAGTATTTT
size: .; V: TRBV29-1; D: .; J: TRBJ2-7; CDR3: CSIEEGDPPYEQYF; DNA: TGCAGCATTGAAGAGGGTGATCCCCCCTACGAGCAGTACTTC
size: .; V: TRBV6-1; D: .; J: TRBJ2-1; CDR3: CASSVTFSSYNEQFF; DNA: TGTGCCAGCAGTGTTACCTTTAGCTCCTACAATGAGCAGTTCTTC
size: few; V: TRBV15; D: .; J: TRBJ2-3; CDR3: CATSGLSGAEDTQYF; DNA: TGTGCCACCAGCGGGCTAAGTGGGGCAGAAGATACGCAGTATTTT
size: once; V: TRBV12-3/TRBV12-4; D: .; J: TRBJ2-1; CDR3: CASSYRVLGASYNEQFF; DNA: TGTGCCAGCAGTTATCGGGTACTGGGGGCCTCCTACAATGAGCAGTTCTTC
size: few; V: TRBV4-1; D: TRBD2; J: TRBJ2-1; CDR3: CASSQDAGGSYNEQFF; DNA: TGCGCCAGCAGCCAGGATGCGGGGGGGTCCTACAATGAGCAGTTCTTC
size: many; V: TRBV2; D: .; J: TRBJ2-3; CDR3: CASSEAGGRVDTQYF; DNA: TGTGCCAGCAGTGAAGCGGGGGGCCGGGTAGATACGCAGTATTTT
size: few; V: TRBV14; D: .; J: TRBJ2-1; CDR3: CASSQERGLYNEQFF; DNA: TGTGCCAGCAGCCAAGAACGGGGGCTCTACAATGAGCAGTTCTTC
size: few; V: TRBV12-3/TRBV12-4; D: .; J: TRBJ1-2; CDR3: CASSLSGSGGYTF; DNA: TGTGCCAGCAGTTTATCGGGCTCCGGTGGCTACACCTTC
size: few; V: TRBV3-1; D: .; J: TRBJ2-2; CDR3: CASSQDPPGELFF; DNA: TGTGCCAGCAGCCAAGACCCCCCCGGGGAGCTGTTTTTT
size: few; V: TRBV28; D: TRBD2; J: TRBJ2-2; CDR3: CASSPVAGEFLSGELFF; DNA: TGTGCCAGCAGTCCGGTAGCGGGAGAGTTTTTGTCTGGGGAGCTGTTTTTT
size: .; V: TRBV27; D: .; J: TRBJ1-5; CDR3: CASSPYWVSSNQPQHF; DNA: TGTGCCAGCAGTCCTTACTGGGTTAGTAGCAATCAGCCCCAGCATTTT
size: many; V: TRBV20-1; D: TRBD2; J: TRBJ2-5; CDR3: CSARLAEETQYF; DNA: TGCAGTGCTCGACTAGCGGAAGAGACCCAGTACTTC
size: few; V: TRBV11-2; D: TRBD1; J: TRBJ2-3; CDR3: CASSLPDRGLADTQYF; DNA: TGTGCCAGCAGCTTACCGGACAGGGGACTCGCAGATACGCAGTATTTT
size: .; V: TRBV6-6; D: .; J: TRBJ2-3; CDR3: CASSYLAWDTQYF; DNA: TGTGCCAGCAGTTACTTAGCCTGGGATACGCAGTATTTT
size: few; V: TRBV4-3; D: TRBD2; J: TRBJ2-3; CDR3: CASSQGGGLAGDTQYF; DNA: TGCGCCAGCAGCCAGGGGGGGGGACTAGCGGGAGATACGCAGTATTTT
size: once; V: TRBV10-3; D: TRBD1; J: TRBJ1-1; CDR3: CAIIRTGSGTEAFF; DNA: TGTGCCATCATCCGGACAGGTAGTGGGACTGAAGCTTTCTTT
size: .; V: TRBV7-2; D: .; J: TRBJ2-3; CDR3: CASSLALSGPPVDTQYF; DNA: TGTGCCAGCAGCTTAGCCCTAAGCGGACCCCCCGTAGATACGCAGTATTTT
size: many; V: TRBV29-1; D: .; J: TRBJ2-1; CDR3: CSVDSVWGNEQFF; DNA: TGCAGCGTCGACAGTGTTTGGGGGAATGAGCAGTTCTTC
size: many; V: TRBV24-1; D: .; J: TRBJ2-2; CDR3: CATSGATGYTGELFF; DNA: TGTGCCACCAGTGGAGCAACAGGGTACACCGGGGAGCTGTTTTTT
size: .; V: TRBV7-9; D: .; J: TRBJ1-2; CDR3: CARKSGPTDGYTF; DNA: TGTGCCAGGAAGTCAGGACCCACTGACGGCTACACCTTC